This T cell receptor (beta chain) was retrieved from a study of blood T cell repertoires in COVID-19. Study-wide context: There were acute and convalescent COVID-19 samples, and they came from the United States, Italy and Spain.

The protocol was immunoSEQ multiplex PCR, while the TCRdb copy is restricted to in-frame clones and leaves out a portion. This sample carries fewer than 400,000 clones, under 90% of them seen once, and the ten largest clones take approximately 5.5%. V gave up 0 bases and J gave up 2 bases; unmatched junction bases: 5. The CDR3 is 16 residues long. Looked up from germline, CDR1 is SGHRS and CDR2 is YFSETQ. Self-reported history from a screening survey and questionnaire set each donor's cohort. Recovery meant two consecutive negative NP/OP PCR tests, professional clearance, or resolved symptoms. The chain employs TRBV5-1 and TRBJ2-1; 7 bases agree with TRBD1. What was sequenced was PBMCs or T cells enriched from blood (not recorded which). The clonotype comes from a man aged 55 to 70 who had recovered from COVID-19. CDR3 protein: CASSLEGGTTYNEQFF. DNA for the CDR3: TGCGCCAGCAGCTTGGAAGGGGGCACGACCTACAATGAGCAGTTCTTC.